The rows below give T cell receptor beta chains drawn from one sample of a study of blood T cell repertoires in COVID-19. Assay used: immunoSEQ multiplex PCR; TCRdb lists only in-frame clones, some missing. The repertoire holds roughly 250,000 clones, with approximately 84% as singletons. Input material: peripheral blood. These receptors were collected from a human donor in a cohort sampled during active COVID-19. CDR3s leave out the opening cysteine and the closing phenylalanine or tryptophan. Fields, in order: clone size, V gene, CDR3 length, CDR3 protein. Clone size is not always given. Where it is, it says once, few, many or a class for expanded clones.

>-|TRBV2|13
ASKREQAARETQY
>-|TRBV11-1|13
ASSLEAGGRNEQF
>once|TRBV18|14
ASSPPTQFAGNTIY
>-|TRBV7-8|15
ASSLFLGGGITDTQY
>-|TRBV7-2|12
ASSLNRGDEKLF
>few|TRBV4-1|14
ASSPHTQNSNQPQH
>-|TRBV10-3|12
AINQQGYNQPQH
>-|TRBV5-1|13
ASSLGGRALKTQY
>once|TRBV5-6|13
ASSQAGQTQDTQY
>-|TRBV5-1|14
ASSLLPGQSNQPQH
>-|TRBV9|12
ASSVGGTVYGYT
>-|TRBV18|14
ASSPILSGTGHGYT